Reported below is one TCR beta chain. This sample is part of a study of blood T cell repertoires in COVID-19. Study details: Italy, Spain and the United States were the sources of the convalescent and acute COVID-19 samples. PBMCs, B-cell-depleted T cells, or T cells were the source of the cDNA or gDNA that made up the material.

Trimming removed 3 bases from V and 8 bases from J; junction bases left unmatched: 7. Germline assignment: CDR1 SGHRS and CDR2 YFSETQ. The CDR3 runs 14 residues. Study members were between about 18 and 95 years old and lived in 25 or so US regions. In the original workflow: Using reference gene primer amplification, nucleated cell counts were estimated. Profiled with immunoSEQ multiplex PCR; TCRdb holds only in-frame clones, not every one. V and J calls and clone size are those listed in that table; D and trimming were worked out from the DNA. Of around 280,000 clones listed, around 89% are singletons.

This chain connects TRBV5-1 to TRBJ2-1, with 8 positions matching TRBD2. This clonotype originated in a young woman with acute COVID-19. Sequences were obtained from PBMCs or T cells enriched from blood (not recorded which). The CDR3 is CASSSSGSSYEQFF. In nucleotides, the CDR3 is TGCGCCAGCAGCTCCAGCGGGAGCAGTTATGAGCAGTTCTTC.